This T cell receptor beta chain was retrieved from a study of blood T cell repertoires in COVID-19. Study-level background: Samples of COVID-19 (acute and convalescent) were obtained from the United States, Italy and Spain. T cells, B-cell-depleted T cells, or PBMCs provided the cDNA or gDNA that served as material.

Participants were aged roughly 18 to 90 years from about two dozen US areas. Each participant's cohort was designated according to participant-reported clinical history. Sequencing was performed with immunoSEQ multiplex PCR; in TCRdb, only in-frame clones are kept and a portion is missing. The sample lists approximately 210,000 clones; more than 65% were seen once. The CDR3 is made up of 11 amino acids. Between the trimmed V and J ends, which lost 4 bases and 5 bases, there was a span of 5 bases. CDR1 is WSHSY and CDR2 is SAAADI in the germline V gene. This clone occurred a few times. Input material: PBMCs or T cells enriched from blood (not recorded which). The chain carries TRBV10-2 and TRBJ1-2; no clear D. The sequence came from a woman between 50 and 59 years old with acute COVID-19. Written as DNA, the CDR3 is TGCGCCAGCAGTGGCGATTATGGCTACACCTTC. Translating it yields CASSGDYGYTF.